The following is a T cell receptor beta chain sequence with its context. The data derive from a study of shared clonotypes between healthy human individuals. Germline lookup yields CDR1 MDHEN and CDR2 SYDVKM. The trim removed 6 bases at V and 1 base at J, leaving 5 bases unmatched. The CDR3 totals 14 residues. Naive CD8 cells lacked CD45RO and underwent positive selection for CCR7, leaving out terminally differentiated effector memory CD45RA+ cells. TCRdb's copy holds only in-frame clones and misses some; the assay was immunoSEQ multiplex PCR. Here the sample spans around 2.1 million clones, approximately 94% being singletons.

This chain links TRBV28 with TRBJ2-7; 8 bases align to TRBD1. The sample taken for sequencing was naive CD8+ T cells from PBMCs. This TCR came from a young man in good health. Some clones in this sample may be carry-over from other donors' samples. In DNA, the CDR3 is TGTGCCAGCAGGAGGGGACAGGTTTCCTACGAGCAGTACTTC. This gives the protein CASRRGQVSYEQYF.